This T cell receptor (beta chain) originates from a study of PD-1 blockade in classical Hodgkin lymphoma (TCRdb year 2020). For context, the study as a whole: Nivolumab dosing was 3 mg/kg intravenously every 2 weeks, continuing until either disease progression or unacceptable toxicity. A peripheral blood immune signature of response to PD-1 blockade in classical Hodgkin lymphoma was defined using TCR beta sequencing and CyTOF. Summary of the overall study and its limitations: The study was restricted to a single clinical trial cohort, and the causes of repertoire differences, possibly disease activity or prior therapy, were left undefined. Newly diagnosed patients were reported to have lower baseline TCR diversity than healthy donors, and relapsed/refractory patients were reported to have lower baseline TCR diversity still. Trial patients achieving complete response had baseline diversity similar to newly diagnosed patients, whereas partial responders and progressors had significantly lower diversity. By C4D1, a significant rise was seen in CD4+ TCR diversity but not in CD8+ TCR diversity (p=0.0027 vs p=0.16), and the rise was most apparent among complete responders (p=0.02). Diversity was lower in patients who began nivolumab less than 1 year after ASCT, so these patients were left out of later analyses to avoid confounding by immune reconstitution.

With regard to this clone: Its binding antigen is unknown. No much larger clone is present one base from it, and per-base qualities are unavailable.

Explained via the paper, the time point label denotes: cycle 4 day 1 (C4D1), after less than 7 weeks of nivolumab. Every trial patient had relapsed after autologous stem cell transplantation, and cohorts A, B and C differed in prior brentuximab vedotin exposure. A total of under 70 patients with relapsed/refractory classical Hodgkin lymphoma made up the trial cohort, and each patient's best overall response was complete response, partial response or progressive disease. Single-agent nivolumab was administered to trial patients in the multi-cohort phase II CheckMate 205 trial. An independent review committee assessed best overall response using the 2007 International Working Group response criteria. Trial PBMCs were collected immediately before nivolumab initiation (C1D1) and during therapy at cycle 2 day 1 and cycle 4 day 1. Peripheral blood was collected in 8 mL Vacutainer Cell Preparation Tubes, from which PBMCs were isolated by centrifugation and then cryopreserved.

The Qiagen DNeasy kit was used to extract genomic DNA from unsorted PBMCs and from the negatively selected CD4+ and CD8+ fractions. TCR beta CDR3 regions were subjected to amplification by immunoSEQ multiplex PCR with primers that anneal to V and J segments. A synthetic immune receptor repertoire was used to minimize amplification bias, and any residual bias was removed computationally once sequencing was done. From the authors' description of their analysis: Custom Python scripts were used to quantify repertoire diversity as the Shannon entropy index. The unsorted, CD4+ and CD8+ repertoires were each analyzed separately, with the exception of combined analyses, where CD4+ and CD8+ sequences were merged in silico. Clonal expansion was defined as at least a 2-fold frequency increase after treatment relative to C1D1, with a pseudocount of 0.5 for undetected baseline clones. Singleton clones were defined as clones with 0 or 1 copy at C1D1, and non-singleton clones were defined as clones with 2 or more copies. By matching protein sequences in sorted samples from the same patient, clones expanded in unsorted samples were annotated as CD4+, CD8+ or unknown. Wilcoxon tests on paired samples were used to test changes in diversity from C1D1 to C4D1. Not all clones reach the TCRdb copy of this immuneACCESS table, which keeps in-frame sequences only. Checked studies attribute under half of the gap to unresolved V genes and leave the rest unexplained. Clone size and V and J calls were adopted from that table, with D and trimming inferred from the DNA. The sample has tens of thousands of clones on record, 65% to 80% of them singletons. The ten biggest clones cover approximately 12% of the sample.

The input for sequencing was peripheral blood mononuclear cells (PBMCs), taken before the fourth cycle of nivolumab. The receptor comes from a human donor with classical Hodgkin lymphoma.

The DNA is as follows: TGTGCCAGCAGCCGAAGACTAGACCCCTACGAGCAGTACTTC. This gives the protein CASSRRLDPYEQYF. Rearrangement joined TRBV6-6 to TRBJ2-7; the best D guess is TRBD2, with 6 bases matching. The germline ends are 14 bases apart after V is trimmed by 6 bases and J by 2 bases. The CDR3 has 14 amino acids, counting the end cysteine and phenylalanine. Only the CDR3 part of the read is kept: 42 bases, read in frame from the first base. From the germline V gene (reference sequence), CDR1 is MNHNY and CDR2 is SVGAGI.